This passage covers 8 T cell receptor beta chains from one sample sequenced in a study of cytomegalovirus exposure and HLA in healthy donors. The table came from immunoSEQ multiplex PCR; TCRdb's copy has only in-frame clones and leaves some out. In the table there are 150,000 to 250,000 clones, 80% to 90% of which are singletons. The sequenced material came from PBMCs. These receptors were obtained from a woman aged 30 to 39 in good health and CMV-seronegative.

The J gene is TRBJ2-2, the V gene TRBV27; 7 bases are shared with TRBD1. The CDR3 loop spans 16 amino acids. Unmatched junction bases numbered 8, after V lost 1 base and J lost 6 bases. CDR1 MNHEY and CDR2 SMNVEV come from the germline V gene (reference sequence). CDR3 residues: CASSLLTGVVAGELFF. DNA of the CDR3: TGTGCCAGCAGTTTATTAACAGGGGTTGTCGCCGGGGAGCTGTTTTTT.

This chain uses TRBV7-2 with TRBJ2-7, with D possibly being TRBD1 (6 bases). Germline V CDR1 and CDR2: SGHTA, FQGNSA. The CDR3 covers 16 residues. Trimming pared 5 bases from V and 0 bases from J, leaving 17 bases between. The CDR3: CASSRTWTDNSYEQYF. The CDR3 bases are TGTGCCAGCAGCCGAACATGGACAGACAACTCCTACGAGCAGTACTTC.

V gene TRBV2 combines with J gene TRBJ2-5; D is possibly TRBD1 (6 bases). The CDR3 consists of 14 residues. V lost 6 bases to trimming and J lost 3 bases, with 14 bases between them. The V gene's germline CDR1 is SNHLY and CDR2 FYNNEI. The CDR3 protein is CASSATTGKETQYF. Written as DNA, the CDR3 is TGTGCCAGCAGCGCAACTACAGGGAAAGAGACCCAGTACTTC.

The chain has TRBV12-5 and TRBJ2-7; the match to TRBD1 covers 7 bases. Germline assignment: CDR1 LGHNT and CDR2 FRNRAP. V shed 1 base and J 2 bases; nucleotides not matched to a gene: 2. The CDR3 is 14 residues long. The CDR3 DNA follows: TGTGCTAGTGGTTTGGGACAGGGAGCCTACGAGCAGTACTTC. This gives the protein CASGLGQGAYEQYF.

This clone was counted a few times. The chain uses TRBV29-1 and TRBJ1-1; unclear D gene. This CDR3 comprises 12 residues. Trimming took 7 bases from V and 5 from J, leaving 14 bases between them. From germline, CDR1 is SQVTM and CDR2 ANQGSEA. As DNA, the CDR3 is TGCAGCGGTGGACTCGCACGGACTGAAGCTTTCTTT. This translates into CSGGLARTEAFF.

The chain combines TRBV7-8 with TRBJ1-5, with 12 bases that match TRBD1. Germline V gives CDR1 SGHVS, CDR2 FQNEAQ. Trimming at V came to 6 bases and at J to 4 bases, leaving 10 bases not matched to a gene. The CDR3 has 17 residues. As DNA, the CDR3 is TGTGCCAGCAGTCCCCTCCCGGGACAGGGGGCAAATCAGCCCCAGCATTTT. This gives the protein CASSPLPGQGANQPQHF.

The chain is built from TRBV11-2 and TRBJ1-1; possibly TRBD1 for D (6 bases). The CDR3 length is 14 residues. V lost 3 bases and J lost 0, with 8 bases in between. Germline-derived CDR1 and CDR2 are SGHAT and FQNNGV. CDR3 sequence reads: CASSLGTMNTEAFF. The CDR3, as DNA: TGTGCCAGCAGCTTGGGGACAATGAACACTGAAGCTTTCTTT. The full variable domain, with the rest looked up from reference TRBV11-2 and TRBJ1-1, is EAGVAQSPRYKIIEKRQSVAFWCNPISGHATLYWYQQILGQGPKLLIQFQNNGVVDDSQLPKDRFSAERLKGVDSTLKIQPAKLEDSAVYLCASSLGTMNTEAFFGQGTRLTVV.

The chain couples TRBV10-2 to TRBJ2-3; 14 bases match TRBD2. Trimming took 10 bases from V and 5 from J; bases not matched to a gene: 14. Germline V gives CDR1 WSHSY, CDR2 SAAADI. The CDR3 is 17 residues long. CDR3 coding DNA: TGCGCCACCACCGGAGGACTAGCGGGGGGCCGGGGAGATACGCAGTATTTT. This translates into CATTGGLAGGRGDTQYF.